These 14 T cell receptor beta chains were all obtained from the same sample, sequenced in a study of Ad26.COV2.S vaccination and SARS-CoV-2 variants. Treatment defined: 15 to 20 received Ad26.COV2.S at low or high dose, single or two shots; five or six received placebo; per-sample allocation not given. After the first vaccine or placebo injection, samples were drawn on day 63. Assay: immunoSEQ multiplex PCR; the TCRdb copy retains only in-frame clones and omits some. The sample shows fewer than 500,000 clones, 89% of them seen only once. Source: peripheral blood, taken in a trial of Ad26.COV2.S vaccine versus placebo. These receptors were obtained from a person aged 18-65 years who received the Ad26.COV2.S COVID-19 vaccine or a placebo.

This clone appeared a few times. This chain joins TRBV9 and TRBJ2-1; unclear D gene. With 3 bases removed from V and 8 bases from J, the gap between germline ends came to 9 bases. Per germline, CDR1 SGDLS and CDR2 YYNGEE. This CDR3 comprises 12 residues. The CDR3 is CASSEPRHEQFF. CDR3 bases: TGTGCCAGCAGCGAGCCTAGGCATGAGCAGTTCTTC.

The chain employs TRBV19 and TRBJ1-2; D is ambiguous. CDR1 and CDR2 (germline): LNHDA, SQIVND (reference sequence). The CDR3 length is 16 residues. V was shortened by 3 bases and J by 1 base, with 15 bases between the two germline ends. DNA for the CDR3: TGTGCCAGTAGTATTCGGGCGGACGCCTATAACTATGGCTACACCTTC. Its protein is CASSIRADAYNYGYTF.

The chain joins TRBV7-2 to TRBJ1-2; D may be TRBD1 (5 bases). The CDR3 is 14 residues long. V dropped 4 bases and J dropped 7 bases, with 16 bases sitting between them. Germline assignment: CDR1 SGHTA and CDR2 FQGNSA. CDR3 residues: CASSSRRRGSGYTF. CDR3 DNA: TGTGCCAGCAGCTCCCGGAGGAGGGGCTCTGGCTACACCTTC.

This clone was seen once. V usage is TRBV19 and J usage is TRBJ1-5, with D unresolved. Trimming took off 3 bases at V and 1 base at J, with 7 bases between the two ends. The CDR3 has 14 residues. Germline V gives CDR1 LNHDA, CDR2 SQIVND (reference sequence). CDR3 protein: CASSIPVSNQPQHF. In DNA, the CDR3 is TGTGCCAGTAGTATCCCGGTCAGCAATCAGCCCCAGCATTTT.

This chain connects TRBV4-2 to TRBJ2-3, with D possibly being TRBD2 (6 bases). Germline CDR1 is LGHNA and CDR2 is YNFKEQ. Trimming stripped 4 bases from V and 3 bases from J, with 11 bases between. The CDR3 runs 14 residues. The CDR3 loop reads CASSRRGTTDTQYF. Written as DNA, the CDR3 is TGTGCCAGCAGCCGGAGGGGAACTACAGATACGCAGTATTTT.

This clone has more than one count but fewer than ten. The chain has TRBV20-1 and TRBJ1-4; no reliable D call. The germline V and J ends were trimmed by 4 bases and 3 bases, with 3 bases remaining between them. This CDR3 is built from 11 residues. CDR1 and CDR2 (germline): DFQATT, SNEGSKA (reference sequence). The CDR3 protein is CSAKSNEKLFF. The CDR3 nucleotides are TGCAGTGCTAAGTCTAATGAAAAACTGTTTTTT.

This chain links TRBV19 with TRBJ2-6; D remains unclear. The germline V gene has CDR1 LNHDA and CDR2 SQIVND (reference sequence). With 4 bases removed from V and 0 bases from J, the gap between germline ends came to 7 bases. The CDR3 is 15 amino acids. The CDR3 DNA reads as TGTGCCAGTAGTAATCAAGGCTCTGGGGCCAACGTCCTGACTTTC. Its protein product is CASSNQGSGANVLTF.

The V and J genes are TRBV27 and TRBJ2-3, with D perhaps matching TRBD2 (6 bases). The CDR3 contains 14 residues. V lost 8 bases, J lost 0 bases, and 12 bases lay in between. Germline assignment: CDR1 MNHEY and CDR2 SMNVEV (reference sequence). The CDR3 bases are TGTGCCAGCGGCTTTAGCGGTAGCACAGATACGCAGTATTTT. Translation: CASGFSGSTDTQYF.

The rearrangement links TRBV7-3 to TRBJ2-1; 8 nucleotides match TRBD2. Trimming removed 8 bases from V and 0 bases from J; junction bases left unmatched: 9. The germline CDR1 and CDR2 sequences are SGHTA and FQGTGA. The CDR3 has 16 amino acids. CDR3 in amino acids: CASSSSGSLSYNEQFF. The CDR3 DNA reads TGTGCCAGCTCCTCTAGCGGGTCACTCTCCTACAATGAGCAGTTCTTC.

The chain carries TRBV30 and TRBJ2-1; D is unresolved. The CDR3 covers 13 residues. V was pared by 4 bases and J by 8 bases, with 15 bases between. Germline V lookup: CDR1 GTSNPN, CDR2 SVGIG (reference sequence). The DNA for the CDR3 is TGTGCCTGGACCCACTTTTATCGGGATGAGCAGTTCTTC. Translating gives CAWTHFYRDEQFF.

The chain joins TRBV5-1 to TRBJ1-1; the match to TRBD1 covers 8 bases. Germline V gene lookup returns CDR1 SGHRS and CDR2 YFSETQ. V lost 4 bases to trimming and J lost 3 bases; unmatched junction nucleotides: 8. The CDR3 covers 15 residues. This chain's CDR3 is CASSPPQGADTEAFF. In DNA, the CDR3 is TGCGCCAGCAGCCCCCCTCAGGGGGCTGACACTGAAGCTTTCTTT.

V is TRBV3-1 (or the pseudogene TRBV3-2) and J is TRBJ2-3, with D perhaps matching TRBD2 (6 bases). The V gene's germline CDR1 is LGHDT and CDR2 YNNKEL (reference sequence). This CDR3 is built from 16 residues. V was pared by 3 bases and J by 5 bases, with 18 bases between. CDR3 sequence (DNA): TGTGCCAGCAGCCAGCACCCGGGAGCGGAAGGAGATACGCAGTATTTT. As protein: CASSQHPGAEGDTQYF.

V gene TRBV6-5 combines with J gene TRBJ1-1; the match to TRBD1 covers 11 bases. V trimming: 2 bases; J trimming: 4 bases; junction bases outside the gene matches: 3. Germline-derived CDR1 and CDR2 are MNHEY and SVGAGI. The CDR3 is 15 amino acids. The CDR3 coding sequence is TGTGCCAGCAGTTACACGGGACAGGGGGGCACTGAAGCTTTCTTT. This codes for CASSYTGQGGTEAFF.

This clone occurred once. The chain is built from TRBV27 and TRBJ1-1; no reliable D call. V gave up 7 bases and J gave up 1 base, with 13 bases separating them. The CDR3 has 14 residues. Germline V CDR1 and CDR2: MNHEY, SMNVEV (reference sequence). The chain's CDR3 is CASTGVGENTEAFF. The CDR3 bases are TGTGCCAGCACAGGCGTCGGGGAGAACACTGAAGCTTTCTTT.